The present T cell receptor (beta chain) was sequenced within a study of CD8 T cells in Susac syndrome. Multiple sclerosis controls were treatment-naive patients with stable or active relapsing-remitting disease. Per germline, CDR1 MNHEY and CDR2 SMNVEV (reference sequence). Germline trimming cut 5 bases from V and 2 bases from J; bases unmatched to any gene: 10. CDR3 length: 16 residues. An input of 0.5 to 1 ug of RNA was subjected to reverse transcription using random hexamers. TCR beta CDR3 was amplified by immunoSEQ multiplex PCR. This amplification extended across 54 Vbeta and 13 Jbeta segments. TCRdb passed the immunoSEQ multiplex PCR reads through MiXCR, listing each CDR3 protein once. The table records about 180,000 distinct CDR3 sequences, around 96% of them present only once.

The sequence was obtained from a human donor with multiple sclerosis. The specimen was CD8+ T cells from PBMCs. The chain links TRBV27 to TRBJ1-1; TRBD1 matches 8 bases. CDR3 DNA: TGTGCCAGCAGTACCCGCCTCAGGGGGCGAAACACTGAAGCTTTCTTT. Its translation is CASSTRLRGRNTEAFF.